The text below deals with one T cell receptor (beta chain). What it binds is not known. This specimen comes from a study of vaccination and CD4 T cells after COVID-19. Cultured CD4+ T cell DNA was sequenced using the Oncomine TCR Beta short-read assay. Investigators isolated genomic DNA from cultured CD4+ T cells. TCRdb re-analysed the PCR reads in MiXCR, keeping a single row per CDR3 protein. This repertoire shows about 19,000 distinct CDR3 sequences, more than 55% found once; its top ten account for roughly 10%. Sample treatment: roughly 11-day PBMC culture with coronavirus spike peptide pools or control peptides (ViraFEST assay). Trimming stripped 4 bases from V and 1 base from J, with 1 base between. This CDR3 comprises 12 residues. Germline-derived CDR1 and CDR2 are SEHNR and FQNEAQ (reference sequence).

V and J are TRBV7-9 and TRBJ2-2; no reliable D call. This sequence originates from a human donor who had recovered from COVID-19. Input material: CD4+ T cells from blood, cultured in vitro. As DNA, the CDR3 is TGTGCCAGCAGCTGGAACACCGGGGAGCTGTTTTTT. It yields the protein CASSWNTGELFF.